The present entry profiles one TCR beta chain with its context. What it binds is not known. These data originate in a study of cytomegalovirus exposure and HLA in healthy donors. Study background: The approximately 110 validation repertoires and the approximately 670 first-cohort repertoires shared a platform, a later analysis reported.

Study findings and constraints: In a later analysis, first-cohort TCR clusters were found to tend to co-occur in the roughly 120 validation repertoires. TCR beta chains numbering some 150 were designated cytomegalovirus-associated.

Profiled with immunoSEQ multiplex PCR; TCRdb holds only in-frame clones, not every one. This table has fewer than 120,000 clones, approximately 90% appearing once. The CDR3 totals 14 residues. Between the trimmed V and J ends, which lost 0 bases and 5 bases, there was a span of 13 bases. The germline CDR1 and CDR2 sequences are GTSNPN and SVGIG (reference sequence). The clonotype comes from a woman aged 18-30 years in good health and CMV-seronegative. Input material: PBMCs. This chain joins TRBV30 and TRBJ1-2; D uncertain. In DNA form, the CDR3 reads TGTGCCTGGAGTGTTTCCCCTGACATGTATGGCTACACCTTC. Amino acids: CAWSVSPDMYGYTF.